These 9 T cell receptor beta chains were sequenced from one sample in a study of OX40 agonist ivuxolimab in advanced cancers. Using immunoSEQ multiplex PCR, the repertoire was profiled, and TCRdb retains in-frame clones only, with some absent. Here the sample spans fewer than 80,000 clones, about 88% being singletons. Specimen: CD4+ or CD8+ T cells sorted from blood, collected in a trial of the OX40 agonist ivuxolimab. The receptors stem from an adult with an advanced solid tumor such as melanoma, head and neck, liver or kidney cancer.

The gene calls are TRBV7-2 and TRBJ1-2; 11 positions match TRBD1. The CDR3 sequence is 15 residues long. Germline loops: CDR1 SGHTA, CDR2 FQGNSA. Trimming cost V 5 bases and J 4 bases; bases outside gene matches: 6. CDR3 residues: CASSHRTGGSYGYTF. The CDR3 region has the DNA TGTGCCAGCAGCCATCGGACAGGGGGCAGCTATGGCTACACCTTC.

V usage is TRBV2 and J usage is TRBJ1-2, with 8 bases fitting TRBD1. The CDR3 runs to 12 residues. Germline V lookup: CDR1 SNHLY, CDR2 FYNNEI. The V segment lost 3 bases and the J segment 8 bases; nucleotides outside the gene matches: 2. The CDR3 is CASSEDRAGYTF. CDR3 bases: TGTGCCAGCAGTGAGGACAGGGCGGGCTACACCTTC.

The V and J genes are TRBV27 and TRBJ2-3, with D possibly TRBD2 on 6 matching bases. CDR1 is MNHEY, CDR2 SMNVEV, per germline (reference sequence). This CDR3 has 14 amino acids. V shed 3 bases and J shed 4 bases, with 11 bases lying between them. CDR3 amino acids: CASSLGRGSDTQYF. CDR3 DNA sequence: TGTGCCAGCAGTTTGGGGCGGGGTTCAGATACGCAGTATTTT.

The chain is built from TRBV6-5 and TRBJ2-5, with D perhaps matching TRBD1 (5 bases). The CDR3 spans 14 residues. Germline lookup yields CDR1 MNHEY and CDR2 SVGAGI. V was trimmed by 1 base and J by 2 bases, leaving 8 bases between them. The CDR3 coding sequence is TGTGCCAGCAGTTACTACAGGACACAAGAGACCCAGTACTTC. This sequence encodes CASSYYRTQETQYF.

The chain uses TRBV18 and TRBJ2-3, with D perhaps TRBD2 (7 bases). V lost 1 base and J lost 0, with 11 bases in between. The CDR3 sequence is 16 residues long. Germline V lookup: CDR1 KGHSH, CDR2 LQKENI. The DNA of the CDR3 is TGTGCCAGCTCACCACTGAAGGGGGGGAGCACAGATACGCAGTATTTT. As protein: CASSPLKGGSTDTQYF. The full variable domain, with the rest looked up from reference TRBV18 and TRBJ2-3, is NAGVMQNPRHLVRRRGQEARLRCSPMKGHSHVYWYRQLPEEGLKFMVYLQKENIIDESGMPKERFSAEFPKEGPSILRIQQVVRGDSAAYFCASSPLKGGSTDTQYFGPGTRLTVL.

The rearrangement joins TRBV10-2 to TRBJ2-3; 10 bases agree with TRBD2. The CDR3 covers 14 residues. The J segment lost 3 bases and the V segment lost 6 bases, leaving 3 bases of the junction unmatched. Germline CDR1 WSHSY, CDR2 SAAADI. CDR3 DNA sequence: TGCGCCAGCAGCCTAGCGGGGGCAACAGATACGCAGTATTTT. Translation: CASSLAGATDTQYF.

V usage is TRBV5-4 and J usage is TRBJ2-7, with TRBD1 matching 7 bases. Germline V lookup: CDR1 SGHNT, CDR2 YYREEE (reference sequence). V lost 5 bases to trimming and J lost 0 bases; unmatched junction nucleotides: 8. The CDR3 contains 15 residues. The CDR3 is CASSHGRGSSYEQYF. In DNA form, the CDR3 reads TGTGCCAGCAGTCATGGCAGGGGGTCCTCCTACGAGCAGTACTTC.

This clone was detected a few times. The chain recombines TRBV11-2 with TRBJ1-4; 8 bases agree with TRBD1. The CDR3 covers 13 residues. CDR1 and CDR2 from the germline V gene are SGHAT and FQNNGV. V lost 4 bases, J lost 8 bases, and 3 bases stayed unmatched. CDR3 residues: CASSSDRAEKLFF. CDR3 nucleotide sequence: TGTGCCAGCAGCTCGGACAGGGCAGAAAAACTGTTTTTT.

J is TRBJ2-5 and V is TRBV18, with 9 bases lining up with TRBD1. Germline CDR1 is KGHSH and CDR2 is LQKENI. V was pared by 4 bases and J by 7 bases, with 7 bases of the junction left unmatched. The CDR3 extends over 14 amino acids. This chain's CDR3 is CASSLWTDRGTQYF. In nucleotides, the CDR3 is TGTGCCAGCTCACTATGGACGGACAGGGGGACCCAGTACTTC.